This T cell receptor (beta chain) came from a study of beta chain features in type 1 diabetes. This clone occurred a few times. The CDR3 spans 14 residues. V lost 4 bases to trimming and J lost 7 bases; unmatched junction nucleotides: 7. Germline V gene data show CDR1 as SGHNT and CDR2 as YYREEE (reference sequence). The entirety of the isolated RNA underwent reverse transcription, so expressed TCRB transcripts were sequenced. Clones were read by immunoSEQ multiplex PCR, and TCRdb kept only the in-frame ones, dropping some. The sample records 680,000 or so clones, 15% to 18% being singletons. This TCR derives from a man in his late teens or twenties in good health. The J gene is TRBJ1-4, the V gene TRBV5-4; TRBD1 matches at 7 bases. Sequencing input: naive CD4+ T cells from blood. This CDR3 reads CASSMTGSGEKLFF. DNA of the CDR3: TGTGCCAGCAGCATGACAGGGTCGGGTGAAAAACTGTTTTTT.